One and the same sample provided the 30 T cell receptor beta chains below, sequenced in a study of siplizumab effects on memory and regulatory T cells. Assay: immunoSEQ multiplex PCR; the TCRdb copy retains only in-frame clones and omits some. The sample includes some 100,000 clones, over 90% of them seen just once. Sequencing was performed on non-Treg CD4+ T cells sorted from blood. The receptors derive from a human donor in good health.

The chain uses TRBV7-2 and TRBJ2-7; the match to TRBD1 covers 7 bases. Trimming removed 6 bases from V and 2 bases from J; junction bases left unmatched: 4. From germline, CDR1 is SGHTA and CDR2 FQGNSA. CDR3 length: 13 amino acids. The CDR3 bases are TGTGCCAGCAGTCGTGACAGGGCCTACGAGCAGTACTTC. Its translation is CASSRDRAYEQYF.

The gene calls are TRBV6-5 and TRBJ2-1, with D possibly matching TRBD2 (5 bases). Deletions cut 7 bases from V and 3 bases from J, with 7 bases between. CDR1 MNHEY and CDR2 SVGAGI come from the germline V gene. This CDR3 region has 12 residues. The CDR3 DNA sequence: TGTGCCAGCACCCGGGACTACAATGAGCAGTTCTTC. Residues: CASTRDYNEQFF.

This rearrangement joins TRBV7-3 to TRBJ2-6; D unclear. There are 16 residues in the CDR3. The V and J ends lost 2 bases and 1 base respectively, with 9 bases between them. The V gene's germline CDR1 is SGHTA and CDR2 FQGTGA. The CDR3 nucleotides read TGTGCCAGCAGCTTAGATTCCGTGTCTGGGGCCAACGTCCTGACTTTC. Amino acid sequence: CASSLDSVSGANVLTF.

The genes are TRBV6-4 and TRBJ2-3; D perhaps matches TRBD1 (5 bases). Germline CDR1 reads MRHNA; CDR2 reads SNTAGT. With 3 bases removed from V and 1 base from J, the gap between germline ends came to 14 bases. The CDR3 totals 16 residues. This chain's CDR3 is CASSEGIGQGTDTQYF. In nucleotides, the CDR3 is TGTGCCAGCAGTGAAGGGATCGGACAAGGCACAGATACGCAGTATTTT.

This rearrangement joins TRBV19 to TRBJ2-1, with D possibly matching TRBD2 (5 bases). V dropped 2 bases and J dropped 0 bases, with 14 bases sitting between them. The CDR3 loop spans 17 amino acids. Germline V gene sequence: CDR1 LNHDA, CDR2 SQIVND (reference sequence). The CDR3 spells CASSISPWRSSYNEQFF. Written as DNA, the CDR3 is TGTGCCAGTAGTATATCCCCTTGGAGGAGCTCCTACAATGAGCAGTTCTTC.

The chain couples TRBV5-1 to TRBJ1-5, with D uncertain. This CDR3 has 15 amino acids. From germline, CDR1 is SGHRS and CDR2 YFSETQ. The germline V and J ends were trimmed by 0 bases and 4 bases, with 11 bases remaining between them. The CDR3 is CASSLAGSLNQPQHF. For the CDR3, the DNA is TGCGCCAGCAGCTTGGCGGGCAGTTTAAATCAGCCCCAGCATTTT.

The chain recombines TRBV7-7 with TRBJ2-7; D tentatively fits TRBD1 or TRBD2 (5 bases each). Per the germline V gene, CDR1 is SSHAT and CDR2 is FNYEAQ (reference sequence). The CDR3 is made up of 17 amino acids. CDR3 bases: TGTGCTACCACAGCTTGGGGTTTGGACAAAACTAGCTACGAGCAGTACTTC. Its protein is CATTAWGLDKTSYEQYF.

V gene TRBV19 combines with J gene TRBJ1-2, with D unresolved. The CDR3 runs to 13 residues. Trimming took 2 bases from V and 5 from J, leaving 9 bases between them. The germline V gene has CDR1 LNHDA and CDR2 SQIVND (reference sequence). The CDR3 DNA follows: TGTGCCAGTAGTATATCTTTCCGATATGGCTACACCTTC. As protein: CASSISFRYGYTF.

The count of this clone is one. This chain uses TRBV5-4 with TRBJ1-1; D ambiguous. The V end lost 6 bases, the J end lost 1 base, and 16 bases lay between the germline ends. The CDR3 loop spans 15 amino acids. Germline V gene sequence: CDR1 SGHNT, CDR2 YYREEE (reference sequence). The CDR3: CASTKMGRSNTEAFF. The CDR3 DNA is TGTGCCAGCACCAAAATGGGCCGGTCGAACACTGAAGCTTTCTTT. The variable domain in full, with the rest retrieved from reference TRBV5-4 and TRBJ1-1, is ETGVTQSPTHLIKTRGQQVTLRCSSQSGHNTVSWYQQALGQGPQFIFQYYREEENGRGNFPPRFSGLQFPNYSSELNVNALELDDSALYLCASTKMGRSNTEAFFGQGTRLTVV.

The rearrangement uses TRBV2 and TRBJ2-3; D remains ambiguous. V lost 6 bases and J 4 bases, leaving 8 bases between the germline ends. Germline V lookup: CDR1 SNHLY, CDR2 FYNNEI. This CDR3 is built from 12 residues. CDR3 protein: CASRDNSDTQYF. CDR3 DNA: TGTGCCAGCAGGGATAATTCAGATACGCAGTATTTT.

The chain couples TRBV10-1 to TRBJ2-3, with TRBD2 identical over 10 bases. Germline V CDR1 and CDR2: WNHNN, SYGVQD (reference sequence). This CDR3 comprises 17 residues. V was clipped by 5 bases and J by 6 bases; unmatched bases: 14. In DNA, the CDR3 is TGCGCCAGCAGTCAGGAGCTAGCGGGGGATTATAGGGATACGCAGTATTTT. It yields the protein CASSQELAGDYRDTQYF.

The gene calls are TRBV5-4 and TRBJ2-7, with TRBD1 matching 7 bases. CDR1 and CDR2 from the germline V gene are SGHNT and YYREEE (reference sequence). The CDR3 runs 13 residues. With V trimmed by 4 bases and J by 3 bases, 4 bases remained unmatched. The DNA for the CDR3 is TGTGCCAGCAGCCAGGCAGGGGGCTACGAGCAGTACTTC. Translation gives CASSQAGGYEQYF.

This clone was observed a single time. The chain links TRBV5-4 to TRBJ2-4, with a weak D call TRBD2 (6 bases). V was shortened by 4 bases and J by 6 bases, with 8 bases between the two germline ends. Looked up from germline, CDR1 is SGHNT and CDR2 is YYREEE (reference sequence). The CDR3 has 12 residues. CDR3 protein: CASSREVNIQYF. The CDR3 region has the DNA TGTGCCAGCAGCAGGGAGGTAAACATTCAGTACTTC.

For this clone: Germline and junction disagree at one end, which may indicate a read error. The chain uses TRBV7-7 and TRBJ2-3, with 10 bases lining up with TRBD2. The CDR3 contains 17 residues. Germline CDR1 reads SSHAT; CDR2 reads FNYEAQ (reference sequence). The CDR3 region has the DNA TGTGCTAGCAGCTTAGGGCTAGCGGGAGTTAGCTCAGATACGCAGTATTTT. It specifies CASSLGLAGVSSDTQYF.

This clone appeared once. The V gene is TRBV7-3, the J gene TRBJ2-5; the match to TRBD1 covers 10 bases. V lost 5 bases and J lost 5; bases outside the gene matches: 11. This CDR3 is 16 amino acids long. In germline, CDR1 is SGHTA, CDR2 FQGTGA. The CDR3 sequence: CASSQQRTGGGETQYF. In DNA, the CDR3 is TGTGCCAGCAGCCAACAACGGACAGGGGGTGGCGAGACCCAGTACTTC.

This sequence joins TRBV9 and TRBJ2-7; D possibly corresponds to TRBD1 (6 bases). Germline assignment: CDR1 SGDLS and CDR2 YYNGEE. The V gene lost 0 bases and the J gene lost 1 base, with 11 bases spanning the gap. This CDR3 region has 15 residues. CDR3 DNA: TGTGCCAGCAGCGTAGGTCTTCAGGGGTCCTACGAGCAGTACTTC. This gives the protein CASSVGLQGSYEQYF. Complete variable domain (other parts from reference TRBV9 and TRBJ2-7): DSGVTQTPKHLITATGQRVTLRCSPRSGDLSVYWYQQSLDQGLQFLIQYYNGEERAKGNILERFSAQQFPDLHSELNLSSLELGDSALYFCASSVGLQGSYEQYFGPGTRLTVT.

This clone was detected once. The rearrangement joins TRBV28 to TRBJ2-3; tentatively, D is TRBD2 (6 bases). Germline values: CDR1 MDHEN, CDR2 SYDVKM. The CDR3 covers 14 residues. The ends were cut back, 5 bases at V and 3 bases at J, with 12 bases in the middle. The CDR3 nucleotides read TGTGCCAGCAGTCAGGAGGGCATAACAGATACGCAGTATTTT. This encodes CASSQEGITDTQYF.

The rearrangement uses TRBV9 and TRBJ2-3; 9 bases agree with TRBD2. With V trimmed by 0 bases and J by 5 bases, 7 bases remained unmatched. CDR1 is SGDLS and CDR2 is YYNGEE in the germline V gene. The CDR3 spans 16 residues. The chain's CDR3 is CASSVEAGGSGDTQYF. CDR3 bases: TGTGCCAGCAGCGTAGAGGCGGGAGGGTCAGGAGATACGCAGTATTTT.

The rearrangement joins TRBV7-9 to TRBJ2-3, with 8 nucleotides matching TRBD2. V shed 5 bases, J shed 0 bases, and the junction held 7 bases outside the gene matches. Germline V gene sequence: CDR1 SEHNR, CDR2 FQNEAQ (reference sequence). The length of the CDR3 is 16 residues. The chain's CDR3 is CASSPHSGRSTDTQYF. Written as DNA, the CDR3 is TGTGCCAGCAGCCCGCACAGCGGGAGAAGCACAGATACGCAGTATTTT.

This chain links TRBV7-9 with TRBJ1-4; D gene unclear. Germline V gene lookup returns CDR1 SEHNR and CDR2 FQNEAQ (reference sequence). The CDR3 extends over 14 amino acids. Trimming cost V 9 bases and J 6 bases, with 17 bases left between them. CDR3 nucleotides: TGTGCCAGAAGCCCGAAAAGAGAGTATGAAAAACTGTTTTTT. It yields the protein CARSPKREYEKLFF. The whole variable domain, remainder taken from reference TRBV7-9 and TRBJ1-4, is DTGVSQNPRHKITKRGQNVTFRCDPISEHNRLYWYRQTLGQGPEFLTYFQNEAQLEKSRLLSDRFSAERPKGSFSTLEIQRTEQGDSAMYLCARSPKREYEKLFFGSGTQLSVL.

J is TRBJ2-2 and V is TRBV7-2; TRBD2 matches at 13 bases. Germline V gene sequence: CDR1 SGHTA, CDR2 FQGNSA. The trim removed 2 bases at V and 6 bases at J, leaving 6 bases unmatched. The CDR3 runs 17 residues. The CDR3: CASSLNLLAGGSGELFF. CDR3 bases: TGTGCCAGCAGCTTAAATCTACTAGCGGGAGGGTCCGGGGAGCTGTTTTTT.

This clone was seen once. Distinct nucleotide sequences in the sample also encode this CDR3. The chain carries TRBV6-5 and TRBJ1-2; 8 bases are shared with TRBD1. CDR1 and CDR2 from the germline V gene are MNHEY and SVGAGI. This CDR3 spans 15 amino acids. With 3 bases clipped from V and 0 bases from J, the junction kept 3 bases outside the gene matches. CDR3 bases: TGTGCCAGCAGTTATCAGGGGGCATCTAACTATGGCTACACCTTC. Translating it yields CASSYQGASNYGYTF.

The chain joins TRBV2 to TRBJ2-4; TRBD2 aligns across 7 bases. The CDR3 runs 13 residues. Germline V lookup: CDR1 SNHLY, CDR2 FYNNEI. The V segment lost 1 base and the J segment 13 bases; nucleotides outside the gene matches: 7. The DNA of the CDR3 is TGTGCCAGCAGTGAAGGCCAGGGAGGGATCCAGTACTTC. Protein: CASSEGQGGIQYF. Drawing the rest from reference TRBV2 and TRBJ2-4, the complete variable domain is EPEVTQTPSHQVTQMGQEVILRCVPISNHLYFYWYRQILGQKVEFLVSFYNNEISEKSEIFDDQFSVERPDGSNFTLKIRSTKLEDSAMYFCASSEGQGGIQYFGAGTRLSVL.

The rearrangement joins TRBV30 to TRBJ2-7; D is unresolved. Germline V gene lookup returns CDR1 GTSNPN and CDR2 SVGIG (reference sequence). This CDR3 is built from 11 residues. V was clipped by 2 bases and J by 3 bases, with 5 bases between them. Written as DNA, the CDR3 is TGTGCCTGGAGTAAGGGCTACGAGCAGTACTTC. Its translation is CAWSKGYEQYF.

This chain connects TRBV5-5 to TRBJ2-7; no definite D call. V was cut by 2 bases and J by 2 bases, with 14 bases left in between. This CDR3 spans 15 amino acids. Germline CDR1 and CDR2: SGHKS and YYEKEE (reference sequence). The CDR3 is CASSFGVSTPYEQYF. CDR3 DNA: TGTGCCAGCAGCTTTGGTGTCAGTACCCCCTACGAGCAGTACTTC.

The genes are TRBV6-5 and TRBJ1-1; 9 bases line up with TRBD1. The junction had 7 bases not matched to a gene; V was cut back by 6 bases and J by 5 bases. The CDR3 consists of 14 residues. Germline V CDR1 and CDR2: MNHEY, SVGAGI. CDR3 DNA sequence: TGTGCCAGCAGACCCACAGGGGGCCGGACTGAAGCTTTCTTT. Protein sequence: CASRPTGGRTEAFF.

This sequence joins TRBV6-5 and TRBJ2-2; weak D call: TRBD2 (6 bases). This CDR3 is 14 amino acids long. Germline V gene sequence: CDR1 MNHEY, CDR2 SVGAGI. V lost 6 bases, J lost 2 bases, and 10 bases lay in between. The CDR3 here is CASRQTRNTGELFF. In DNA, the CDR3 is TGTGCCAGCAGACAGACTAGAAACACCGGGGAGCTGTTTTTT.

V usage is TRBV29-1 and J usage is TRBJ2-1; 7 bases fit TRBD1. Germline CDR1 is SQVTM and CDR2 is ANQGSEA. V shed 3 bases and J 5 bases; nucleotides not matched to a gene: 10. This CDR3 is built from 15 residues. CDR3 coding DNA: TGCAGCGTTGACCTAACAGGGGTAAGGCACAATGAGCAGTTCTTC. It translates to CSVDLTGVRHNEQFF.

The CDR3: CASSPGTGDRETQYF. For the CDR3, the DNA is TGTGCCAGCAGCCCCGGGACAGGGGACCGGGAGACCCAGTACTTC. This chain connects TRBV4-2 to TRBJ2-5; TRBD1 matches 10 bases. V lost 4 bases, J lost 5 bases, and 7 bases stayed unmatched. Germline V gives CDR1 LGHNA, CDR2 YNFKEQ. The CDR3 consists of 15 residues.

The chain has TRBV6-5 and TRBJ2-7; unclear D gene. This CDR3 is 15 amino acids long. Germline CDR1 reads MNHEY; CDR2 reads SVGAGI. V gave up 7 bases and J gave up 3 bases, with 19 bases separating them. Written as DNA, the CDR3 is TGTGCCAGCAAGCCCCCAGGAGCGTTACACTACGAGCAGTACTTC. Protein sequence: CASKPPGALHYEQYF.